The 16 T cell receptor beta chains given below trace back to one sample, sequenced in a study of tumor-infiltrating lymphocytes in oesophageal squamous cell carcinoma. A single record per CDR3 protein comes from TCRdb applying MiXCR to the PCR reads. The repertoire holds some 15,000 distinct CDR3 sequences, with 40% to 45% as singletons. The sequenced sample consisted of blood. The receptors were sampled from a female donor with esophageal squamous cell carcinoma.

This clonotype was detected many times. This chain joins TRBV19 and TRBJ1-2, with D perhaps matching TRBD1 (6 bases). The V and J ends lost 6 bases and 8 bases respectively, with 19 bases between them. The CDR3 sequence is 14 residues long. Looked up from germline, CDR1 is LNHDA and CDR2 is SQIVND (reference sequence). The chain's CDR3 is CASSPGTTPGGYTF. DNA of the CDR3: TGTGCCAGTAGCCCCGGGACAACCCCGGGGGGCTACACCTTC.

The V and J genes are TRBV7-6 and TRBJ2-5, with 11 positions matching TRBD1. CDR3 length: 16 residues. In germline, CDR1 is SGHVS, CDR2 FNYEAQ. V trimming: 5 bases; J trimming: 5 bases; junction bases outside the gene matches: 10. The chain's CDR3 is CASSPGTGGLRETQYF. The CDR3 nucleotides are TGTGCCAGCAGCCCCGGGACAGGGGGACTGAGGGAGACCCAGTACTTC.

This clonotype was seen repeatedly, ten times or more. This chain uses TRBV7-6 with TRBJ2-2; a possible D gene is TRBD2 (5 bases). Per germline, CDR1 SGHVS and CDR2 FNYEAQ. The CDR3 is made up of 16 amino acids. V lost 1 base, J lost 5 bases, and 14 bases lay in between. CDR3 protein: CASSLVGSPQTGELFF. In DNA, the CDR3 is TGTGCCAGCAGCTTAGTTGGGAGCCCGCAAACCGGGGAGCTGTTTTTT.

The rearrangement links TRBV5-4 to TRBJ2-1; D remains unclear. Germline CDR1 is SGHNT and CDR2 is YYREEE (reference sequence). This CDR3 is built from 16 residues. V was trimmed by 0 bases and J by 4 bases, leaving 14 bases between them. CDR3 region: CASSLAGRFAYNEQFF. Here the CDR3 DNA reads TGTGCCAGCAGCTTGGCCGGACGGTTTGCTTACAATGAGCAGTTCTTC.

As to this clonotype: Since the CDR3 does not end with the conserved phenylalanine or tryptophan, this likely comes from a read error. It is unclear where the CDR3 begins or ends on the DNA, so no DNA is shown, and the CDR3 is as TCRdb lists it. The chain uses TRBV6-1 and TRBJ2-7; the D segment call TRBD2 is taken from the table without a DNA check. Germline loops: CDR1 MNHNS, CDR2 SASEGT. The CDR3 length is 12 residues, termini included. This CDR3 reads CASSERGYTFGS.

The gene calls are TRBV12-3 or TRBV12-4 and TRBJ2-3, with 9 bases matching TRBD2. The CDR3 is 17 amino acids. V lost 1 base, J lost 3 bases, and 8 bases stayed unmatched. The CDR3 protein is CASSLVSTSGLTDTQYF. Written as DNA, the CDR3 is TGTGCCAGCAGTTTAGTGAGCACTAGCGGGTTGACAGATACGCAGTATTTT.

As for this clonotype: This may stem from a read error, because a much larger clone lies one nucleotide away. The chain has TRBV18 and TRBJ2-5, with TRBD1 matching 7 bases. The J call could be wrong; TRBJ2-1 is a better fit for the DNA end. CDR1 KGHSH and CDR2 LQKENI come from the germline V gene. The CDR3 totals 14 residues. The CDR3 DNA follows: TGTGCCAGCTCAGCCGGGACAGAGTCCTACGAGCAGTTCTTC. Translating gives CASSAGTESYEQFF.

This clonotype is judged medium-sized (0.01 to 0.1%). V is TRBV12-3 or TRBV12-4 and J is TRBJ2-7; D could derive from TRBD1 or TRBD2 (5 bases each). V lost 1 base and J 2 bases, leaving 9 bases between the germline ends. This CDR3 region has 14 residues. CDR3 DNA: TGTGCCAGCAGTTTAGTGGGGGTCCCCTACGAGCAGTACTTC. Translating gives CASSLVGVPYEQYF.

By share, this clonotype ranks as medium-sized. V is TRBV7-6 and J is TRBJ1-1; D gene unclear. The CDR3 has 16 residues. Deletions cut 0 bases from V and 4 bases from J, with 15 bases between. Germline V gives CDR1 SGHVS, CDR2 FNYEAQ. Here the CDR3 reads CASSLAPEAPGTEAFF. Written as DNA, the CDR3 is TGTGCCAGCAGCTTAGCCCCTGAGGCACCGGGCACTGAAGCTTTCTTT.

This clonotype was observed many times. V gene TRBV5-1 combines with J gene TRBJ2-5; no clear D. Trimming removed 8 bases from V and 1 base from J, with 12 bases in between. CDR1 is SGHRS and CDR2 is YFSETQ in the germline V gene. This CDR3 has 13 amino acids. As DNA, the CDR3 is TGCGCCAGTTACTTAGGTGGCCAAGAGACCCAGTACTTC. Its protein product is CASYLGGQETQYF.

In its sample, this clonotype ranks as medium-sized. Mismatch with germline at one junction end may stem from a read error. The genes are TRBV7-7 and TRBJ2-5; tentative D call: TRBD2 (7 bases). The germline V gene has CDR1 SSHAT and CDR2 FNYEAQ (reference sequence). The CDR3 consists of 17 residues. This CDR3 reads CASSPGTGRGAGKTQYF. In DNA form, the CDR3 reads TGTGCTAGCAGCCCTGGGACGGGTCGGGGGGCCGGAAAGACCCAGTACTTC. The full variable domain, completed using reference TRBV7-7 and TRBJ2-5, is GAGVSQSPRYKVTKRGQDVTLRCDPISSHATLYWYQQALGQGPEFLTYFNYEAQPDKSGLPSDRFSAERPEGSISTLTIQRTEQRDSAMYRCASSPGTGRGAGKTQYFGPGTRLLVL.

On this clonotype itself: A read error may produce the germline difference seen at one junction end. The gene calls are TRBV5-3 and TRBJ2-6; D is unclear. TRBV5-3 is an ORF; its function is uncertain. This CDR3 has 16 amino acids. The CDR3 DNA sequence: TGTGCCAGCAGCTTGGAACTGACCTCTGGGGCCAACGTCCTGACTTTC. This translates into CASSLELTSGANVLTF.

Within the sample, this clonotype is medium-sized (0.01 to 0.1%). The rearrangement joins TRBV7-2 to TRBJ1-6; D gene ambiguous. V lost 1 base and J 7 bases, leaving 11 bases between the germline ends. Germline V gives CDR1 SGHTA, CDR2 FQGNSA. This CDR3 is built from 15 residues. This CDR3 is CASSLVRENNSPLHF. For the CDR3, the DNA is TGTGCCAGCAGCTTAGTGCGGGAAAACAATTCACCCCTCCACTTT.

In regard to this clonotype: This clone may be a read error of a much larger clone one base away. The genes are TRBV19 and TRBJ2-1; 12 bases match TRBD1. The CDR3 is 15 residues long. Trimming at V came to 5 bases and at J to 10 bases, leaving 9 bases not matched to a gene. Germline assignment: CDR1 LNHDA and CDR2 SQIVND (reference sequence). CDR3 in DNA: TGTGCCAGTAGTGCCGGGACAGGGGGCTCCTACGAGCAGTTCTTC. This gives the protein CASSAGTGGSYEQFF.

This clonotype was recorded a few times. This may stem from a read error, because a much larger clone lies one nucleotide away. This chain connects TRBV2 to TRBJ2-1; either TRBD1 or TRBD2 may supply D (5 bases each). Trimming stripped 8 bases from V and 10 bases from J, with 15 bases between. The CDR3 length is 12 residues. Per germline, CDR1 SNHLY and CDR2 FYNNEI. CDR3 DNA: TGTGCCAGCCGGGAACAGGCGTGGGAGCAGTTCTTC. This codes for CASREQAWEQFF.

The CDR3 here is CASSLGLAGNEQFF. As DNA, the CDR3 is TGTGCCAGCAGCTTAGGACTAGCCGGTAATGAGCAGTTCTTC. J is TRBJ2-7 and V is TRBV11-2; TRBD2 aligns across 7 bases. Judging by the DNA end, TRBJ2-1 fits better; the J call may be wrong. Germline values: CDR1 SGHAT, CDR2 FQNNGV. This CDR3 has 14 residues.